The next 4 T cell receptor beta chains were all read from a single sample in a study of OX40 agonist ivuxolimab in advanced cancers. Libraries were prepared by immunoSEQ multiplex PCR; TCRdb keeps only in-frame clonotypes and omits some of them. The table shows about 20,000 clones, with approximately 83% occurring only once. The starting material was CD4+ or CD8+ T cells sorted from blood, obtained in a trial of the OX40 agonist ivuxolimab. The receptors originated from an adult with an advanced solid tumor such as melanoma, head and neck, liver or kidney cancer.

The genes are TRBV7-3 and TRBJ1-1, with D hard to call. The germline CDR1 and CDR2 sequences are SGHTA and FQGTGA. The CDR3 runs to 14 residues. The ends were cut back, 2 bases at V and 0 bases at J, with 7 bases in the middle. The CDR3 sequence is CASSLALVNTEAFF. CDR3 sequence (DNA): TGTGCCAGCAGCTTAGCTCTGGTGAACACTGAAGCTTTCTTT.

The chain couples TRBV11-2 to TRBJ1-6; D unclear. Germline V gives CDR1 SGHAT, CDR2 FQNNGV. The CDR3 is made up of 15 amino acids. Trimming pared 0 bases from V and 6 bases from J, leaving 9 bases between. The CDR3 nucleotides are TGTGCCAGCAGCTTAGAGGTGTTACTTAATTCACCCCTCCACTTT. Protein: CASSLEVLLNSPLHF.

This chain uses TRBV9 with TRBJ2-2, with D possibly called TRBD1 or TRBD2 (7 bases each). V lost 6 bases and J lost 4, with 13 bases in between. The CDR3 has 14 amino acids. Germline CDR1 and CDR2: SGDLS and YYNGEE. The CDR3 DNA reads as TGTGCCAGCACCCAGGGGGGGTCCACCGGGGAGCTGTTTTTT. Protein product: CASTQGGSTGELFF.

This chain joins TRBV11-2 and TRBJ2-1; D perhaps matches TRBD1 (5 bases). Germline V gene sequence: CDR1 SGHAT, CDR2 FQNNGV. Trimming took 2 bases from V and 1 from J, leaving 9 bases between them. CDR3 size: 15 residues. The CDR3 coding sequence is TGTGCCAGCAGCTTAATAAGGACATCCTACAATGAGCAGTTCTTC. Encoded protein: CASSLIRTSYNEQFF.